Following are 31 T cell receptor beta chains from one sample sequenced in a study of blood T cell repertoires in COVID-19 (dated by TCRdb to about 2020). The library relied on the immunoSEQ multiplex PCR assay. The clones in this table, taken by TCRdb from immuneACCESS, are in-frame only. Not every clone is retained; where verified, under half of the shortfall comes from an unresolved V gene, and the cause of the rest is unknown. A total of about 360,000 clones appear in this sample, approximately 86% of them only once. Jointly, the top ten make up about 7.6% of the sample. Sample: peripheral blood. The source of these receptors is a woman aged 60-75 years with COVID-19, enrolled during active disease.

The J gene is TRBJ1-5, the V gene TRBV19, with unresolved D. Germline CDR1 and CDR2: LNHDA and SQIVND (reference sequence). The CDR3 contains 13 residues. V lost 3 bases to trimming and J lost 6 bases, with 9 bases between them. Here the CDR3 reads CASSIPAGQPQHF. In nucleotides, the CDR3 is TGTGCCAGTAGTATCCCGGCAGGTCAGCCCCAGCATTTT. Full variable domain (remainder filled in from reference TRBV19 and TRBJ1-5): DGGITQSPKYLFRKEGQNVTLSCEQNLNHDAMYWYRQDPGQGLRLIYYSQIVNDFQKGDIAEGYSVSREKKESFPLTVTSAQKNPTAFYLCASSIPAGQPQHFGDGTRLSIL.

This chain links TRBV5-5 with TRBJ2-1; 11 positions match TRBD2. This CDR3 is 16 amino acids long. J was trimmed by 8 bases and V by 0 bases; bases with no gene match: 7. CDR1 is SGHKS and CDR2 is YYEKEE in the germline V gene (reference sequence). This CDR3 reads CASSLEGLAGGYEQFF. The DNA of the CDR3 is TGTGCCAGCAGCTTGGAAGGACTAGCGGGTGGCTATGAGCAGTTCTTC.

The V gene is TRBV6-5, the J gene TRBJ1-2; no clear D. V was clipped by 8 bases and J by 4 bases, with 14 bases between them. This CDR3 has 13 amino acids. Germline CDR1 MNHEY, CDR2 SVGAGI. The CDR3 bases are TGTGCCAGCGGTACCAGTGGTGGCTATGGCTACACCTTC. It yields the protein CASGTSGGYGYTF.

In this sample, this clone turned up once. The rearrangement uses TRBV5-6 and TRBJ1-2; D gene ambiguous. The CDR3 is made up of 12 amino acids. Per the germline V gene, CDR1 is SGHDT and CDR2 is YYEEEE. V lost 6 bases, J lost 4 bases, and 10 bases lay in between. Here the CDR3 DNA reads TGTGCCAGCAACGGGGAGAGCTATGGCTACACCTTC. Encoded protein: CASNGESYGYTF.

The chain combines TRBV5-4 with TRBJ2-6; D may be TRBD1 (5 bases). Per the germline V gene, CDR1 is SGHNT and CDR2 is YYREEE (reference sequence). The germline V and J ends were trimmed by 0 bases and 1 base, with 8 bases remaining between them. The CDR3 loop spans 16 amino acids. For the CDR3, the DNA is TGTGCCAGCAGCTTGGGGGGCATGTCTGGGGCCAACGTCCTGACTTTC. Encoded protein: CASSLGGMSGANVLTF.

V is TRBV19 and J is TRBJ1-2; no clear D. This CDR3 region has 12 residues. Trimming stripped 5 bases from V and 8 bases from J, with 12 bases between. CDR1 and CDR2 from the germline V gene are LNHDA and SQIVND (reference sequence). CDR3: CASSDPGYGYTF. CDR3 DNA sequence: TGTGCCAGTAGTGATCCCGGGTACGGCTACACCTTC.

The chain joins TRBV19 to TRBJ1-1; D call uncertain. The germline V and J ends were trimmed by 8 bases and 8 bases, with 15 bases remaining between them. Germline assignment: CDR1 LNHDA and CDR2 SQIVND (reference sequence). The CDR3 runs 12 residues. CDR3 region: CASYRSRSEAFF. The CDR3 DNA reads TGTGCCAGTTATAGGAGCCGATCCGAAGCTTTCTTT. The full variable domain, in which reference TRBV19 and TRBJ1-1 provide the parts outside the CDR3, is DGGITQSPKYLFRKEGQNVTLSCEQNLNHDAMYWYRQDPGQGLRLIYYSQIVNDFQKGDIAEGYSVSREKKESFPLTVTSAQKNPTAFYLCASYRSRSEAFFGQGTRLTVV.

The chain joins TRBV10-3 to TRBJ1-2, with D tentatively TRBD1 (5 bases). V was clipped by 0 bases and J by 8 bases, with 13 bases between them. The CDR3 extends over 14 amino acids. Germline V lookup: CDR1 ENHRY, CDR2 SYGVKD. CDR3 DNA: TGTGCCATCAGTGAGTCTCGGGGACTGGGGGGCTACACCTTC. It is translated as CAISESRGLGGYTF.

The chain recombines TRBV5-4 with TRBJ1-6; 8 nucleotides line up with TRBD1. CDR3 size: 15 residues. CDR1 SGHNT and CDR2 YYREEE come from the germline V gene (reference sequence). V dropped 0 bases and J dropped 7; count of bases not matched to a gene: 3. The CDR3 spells CASSLGSGGNSPLHF. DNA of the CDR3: TGTGCCAGCAGCTTGGGGTCAGGGGGCAATTCACCCCTCCACTTT.

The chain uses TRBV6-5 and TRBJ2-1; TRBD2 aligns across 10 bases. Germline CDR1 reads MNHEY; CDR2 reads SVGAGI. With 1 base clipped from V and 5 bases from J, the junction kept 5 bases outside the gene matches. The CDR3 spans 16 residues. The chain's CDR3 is CASSYFSGGAHNEQFF. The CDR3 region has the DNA TGTGCCAGCAGTTACTTCAGCGGGGGGGCCCACAATGAGCAGTTCTTC.

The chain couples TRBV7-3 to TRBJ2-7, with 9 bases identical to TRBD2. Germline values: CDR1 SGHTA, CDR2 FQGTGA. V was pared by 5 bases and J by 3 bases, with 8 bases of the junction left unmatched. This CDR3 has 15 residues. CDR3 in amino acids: CASSPGAGGLYEQYF. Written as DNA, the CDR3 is TGTGCCAGCAGCCCGGGAGCGGGGGGACTCTACGAGCAGTACTTC.

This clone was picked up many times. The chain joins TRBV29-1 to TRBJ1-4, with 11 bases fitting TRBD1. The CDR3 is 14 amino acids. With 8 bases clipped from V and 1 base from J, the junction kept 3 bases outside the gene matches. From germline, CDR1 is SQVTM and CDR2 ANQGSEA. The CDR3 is CSIGTGGTNEKLFF. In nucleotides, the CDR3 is TGCAGCATAGGGACAGGGGGAACTAATGAAAAACTGTTTTTT. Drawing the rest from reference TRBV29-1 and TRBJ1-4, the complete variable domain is SAVISQKPSRDICQRGTSLTIQCQVDSQVTMMFWYRQQPGQSLTLIATANQGSEATYESGFVIDKFPISRPNLTFSTLTVSNMSPEDSSIYLCSIGTGGTNEKLFFGSGTQLSVL.

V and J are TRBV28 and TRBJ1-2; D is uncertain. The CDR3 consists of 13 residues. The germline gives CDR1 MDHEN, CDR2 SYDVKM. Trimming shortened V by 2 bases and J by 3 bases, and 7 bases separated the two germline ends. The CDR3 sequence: CASSLQVYYGYTF. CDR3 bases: TGTGCCAGCAGTTTACAGGTTTACTATGGCTACACCTTC.

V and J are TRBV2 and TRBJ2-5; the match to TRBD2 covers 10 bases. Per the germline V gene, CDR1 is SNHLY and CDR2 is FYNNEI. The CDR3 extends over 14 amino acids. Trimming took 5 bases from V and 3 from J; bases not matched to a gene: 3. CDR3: CASSRTSGKETQYF. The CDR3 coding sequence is TGTGCCAGCAGTAGGACTAGCGGCAAAGAGACCCAGTACTTC.

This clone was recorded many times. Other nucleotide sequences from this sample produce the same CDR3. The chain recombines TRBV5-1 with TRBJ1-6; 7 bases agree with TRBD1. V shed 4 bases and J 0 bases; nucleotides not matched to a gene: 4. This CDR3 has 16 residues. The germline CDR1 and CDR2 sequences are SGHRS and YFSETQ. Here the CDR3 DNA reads TGCGCCAGCAGCCCACAGGGGAGCTCCTATAATTCACCCCTCCACTTT. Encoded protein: CASSPQGSSYNSPLHF.

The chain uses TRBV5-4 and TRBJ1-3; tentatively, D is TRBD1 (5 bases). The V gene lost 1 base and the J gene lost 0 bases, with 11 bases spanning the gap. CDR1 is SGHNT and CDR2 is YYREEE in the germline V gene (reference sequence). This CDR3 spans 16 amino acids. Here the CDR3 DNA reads TGTGCCAGCAGCTTGAGGGGCGCCCTCTCTGGAAACACCATATATTTT. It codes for CASSLRGALSGNTIYF.

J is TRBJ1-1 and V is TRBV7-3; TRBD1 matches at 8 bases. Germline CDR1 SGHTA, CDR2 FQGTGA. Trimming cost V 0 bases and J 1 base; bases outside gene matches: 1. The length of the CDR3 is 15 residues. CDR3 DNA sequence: TGTGCCAGCAGCTTAACGGACAGGGAGAACACTGAAGCTTTCTTT. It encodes CASSLTDRENTEAFF.

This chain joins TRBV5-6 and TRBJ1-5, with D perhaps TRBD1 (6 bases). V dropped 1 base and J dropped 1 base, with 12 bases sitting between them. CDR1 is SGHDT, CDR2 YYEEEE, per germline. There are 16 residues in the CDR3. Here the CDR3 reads CASSLLTGMSNQPQHF. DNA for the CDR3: TGTGCCAGCAGCTTGTTGACAGGAATGAGCAATCAGCCCCAGCATTTT. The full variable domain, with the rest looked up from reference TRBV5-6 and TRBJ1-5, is DAGVTQSPTHLIKTRGQQVTLRCSPKSGHDTVSWYQQALGQGPQFIFQYYEEEERQRGNFPDRFSGHQFPNYSSELNVNALLLGDSALYLCASSLLTGMSNQPQHFGDGTRLSIL.

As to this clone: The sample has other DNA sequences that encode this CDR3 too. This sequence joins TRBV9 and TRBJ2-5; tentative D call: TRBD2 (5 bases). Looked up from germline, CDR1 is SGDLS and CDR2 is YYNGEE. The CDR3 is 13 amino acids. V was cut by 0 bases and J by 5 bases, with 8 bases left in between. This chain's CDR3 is CASSVGSVETQYF. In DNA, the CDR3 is TGTGCCAGCAGCGTAGGTAGCGTGGAGACCCAGTACTTC. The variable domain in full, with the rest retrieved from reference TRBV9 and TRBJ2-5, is DSGVTQTPKHLITATGQRVTLRCSPRSGDLSVYWYQQSLDQGLQFLIQYYNGEERAKGNILERFSAQQFPDLHSELNLSSLELGDSALYFCASSVGSVETQYFGPGTRLLVL.

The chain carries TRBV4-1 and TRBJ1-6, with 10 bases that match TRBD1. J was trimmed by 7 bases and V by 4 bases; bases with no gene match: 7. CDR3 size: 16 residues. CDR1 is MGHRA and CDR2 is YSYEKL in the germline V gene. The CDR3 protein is CASSPPPGQGNSPLHF. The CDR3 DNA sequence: TGCGCCAGCAGCCCACCCCCGGGACAGGGGAATTCACCCCTCCACTTT.

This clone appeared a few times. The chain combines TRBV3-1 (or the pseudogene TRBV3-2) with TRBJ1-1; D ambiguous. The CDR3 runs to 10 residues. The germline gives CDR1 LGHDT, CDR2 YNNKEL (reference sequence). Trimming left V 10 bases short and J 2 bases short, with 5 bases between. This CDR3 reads CAIVNTEAFF. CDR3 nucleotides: TGTGCCATCGTTAACACTGAAGCTTTCTTT.

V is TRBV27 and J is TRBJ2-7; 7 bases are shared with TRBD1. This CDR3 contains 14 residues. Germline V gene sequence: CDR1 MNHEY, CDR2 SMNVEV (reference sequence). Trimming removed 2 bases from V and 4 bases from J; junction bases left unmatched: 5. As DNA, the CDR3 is TGTGCCAGCAGTTTAAGGGGGCGTGGGTACGAGCAGTACTTC. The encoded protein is CASSLRGRGYEQYF.

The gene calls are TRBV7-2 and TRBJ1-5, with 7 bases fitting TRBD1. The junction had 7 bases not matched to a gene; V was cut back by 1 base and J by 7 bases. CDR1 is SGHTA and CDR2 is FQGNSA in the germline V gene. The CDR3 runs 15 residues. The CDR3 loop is CASSLVEGAGQPQHF. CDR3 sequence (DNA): TGTGCCAGCAGCTTAGTGGAGGGGGCCGGGCAGCCCCAGCATTTT.

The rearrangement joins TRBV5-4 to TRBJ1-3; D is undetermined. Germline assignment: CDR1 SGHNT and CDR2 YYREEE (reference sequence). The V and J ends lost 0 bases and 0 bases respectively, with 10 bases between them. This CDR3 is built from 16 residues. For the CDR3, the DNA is TGTGCCAGCAGCTTGGATTACACCTCCTCTGGAAACACCATATATTTT. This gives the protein CASSLDYTSSGNTIYF.

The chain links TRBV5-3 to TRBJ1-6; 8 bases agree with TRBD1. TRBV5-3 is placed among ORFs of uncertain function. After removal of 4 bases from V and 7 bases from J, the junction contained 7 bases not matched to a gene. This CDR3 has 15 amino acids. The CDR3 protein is CARSPGDRSNSPLHF. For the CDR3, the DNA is TGTGCCAGAAGCCCCGGGGACAGGTCCAATTCACCCCTCCACTTT.

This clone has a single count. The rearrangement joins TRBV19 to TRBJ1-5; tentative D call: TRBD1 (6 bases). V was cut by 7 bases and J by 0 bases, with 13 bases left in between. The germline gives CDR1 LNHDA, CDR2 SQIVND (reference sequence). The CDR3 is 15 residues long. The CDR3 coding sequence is TGTGCCAGTAAAATACAGGGCGGTAGCAATCAGCCCCAGCATTTT. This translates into CASKIQGGSNQPQHF.

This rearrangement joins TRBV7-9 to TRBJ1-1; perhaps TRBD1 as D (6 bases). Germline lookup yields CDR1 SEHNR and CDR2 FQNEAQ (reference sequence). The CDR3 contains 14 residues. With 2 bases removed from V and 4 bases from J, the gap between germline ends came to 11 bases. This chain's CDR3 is CASSLMRGGTEAFF. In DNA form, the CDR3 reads TGTGCCAGCAGCTTAATGAGAGGGGGCACTGAAGCTTTCTTT.

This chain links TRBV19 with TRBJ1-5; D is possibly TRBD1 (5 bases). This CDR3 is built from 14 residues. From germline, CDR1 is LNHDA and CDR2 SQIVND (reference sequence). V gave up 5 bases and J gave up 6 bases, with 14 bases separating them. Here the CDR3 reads CASSGWGESQPQHF. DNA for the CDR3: TGTGCCAGTAGTGGATGGGGGGAAAGTCAGCCCCAGCATTTT.

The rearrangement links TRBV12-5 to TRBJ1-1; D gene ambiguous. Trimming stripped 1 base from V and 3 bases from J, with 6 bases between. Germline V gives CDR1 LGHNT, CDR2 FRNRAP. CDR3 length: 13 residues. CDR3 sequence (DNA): TGTGCTAGTGGTTTGGCCTCGGACACTGAAGCTTTCTTT. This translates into CASGLASDTEAFF.

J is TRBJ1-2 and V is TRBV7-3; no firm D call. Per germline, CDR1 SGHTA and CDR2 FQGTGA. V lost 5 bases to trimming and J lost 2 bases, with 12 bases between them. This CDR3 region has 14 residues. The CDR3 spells CASSPQPQNYGYTF. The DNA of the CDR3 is TGTGCCAGCAGCCCCCAGCCACAGAACTATGGCTACACCTTC.

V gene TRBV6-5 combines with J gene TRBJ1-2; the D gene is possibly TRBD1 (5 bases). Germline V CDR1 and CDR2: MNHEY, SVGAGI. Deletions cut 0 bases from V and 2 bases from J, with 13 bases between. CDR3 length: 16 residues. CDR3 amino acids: CASSYSGGARNYGYTF. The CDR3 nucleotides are TGTGCCAGCAGTTACTCGGGCGGGGCGCGAAACTATGGCTACACCTTC.